The entry below gives a single T cell receptor (beta chain) sequence along with its context. Its antigen is not yet known. Base-call qualities are not available, and no considerably larger clone is one nucleotide away. What this sample's time point label stands for: about 28 days (+/-7) after the second vaccine dose. Taken with the paper, the label for treatment or condition translates to: meningococcal conjugate vaccine given as trial control. Samples from vaccinated people were obtained from the UK trials COV001 and COV002, which included a single-blind randomized controlled phase 2/3 trial of AZD1222 (ChAdOx1 nCoV-19) in healthy adults. For TCRbeta chain sequencing, PBMC samples from trial participants were taken at day 0 and at day 28 after the second dose. The sample is drawn from a study of T cell responses to AZD1222 COVID-19 vaccine (dated by TCRdb to the early 2020s). In the study overall: TCR sequencing was performed for about 250 trial participants, of whom 200 to 210 were given two doses of AZD1222 and around 26 were given two doses of MenACWY control vaccine. Enrollment into the trials was organized by age into subgroups of 18-55, 56-69 and 70-plus years, and those subgroups contained about 160, 30 and 59 TCR-sequenced participants, respectively. Here is what the overall study found, with its caveats: Nearly half of unique spike-specific TCRs reportedly recognized epitopes outside regions mutated in the B.1.351 and B.1.1.7 variants. The 56-69-year group was small, and its depth increase did not reach significance, likely because of low power. Participants were mostly white British and included more females than males, and it was suggested by the authors that clonal diversity may have been underestimated. Only five to seven AZD1222 recipients were SARS-CoV-2 seropositive at baseline, limiting conclusions about previously exposed vaccinees. The whole spike protein was spanned by vaccine-associated CD4 TCRs, and dominant responses were seen in regions 160-218 and 743-854. Spike-specific TCR breadth and depth rose significantly after two AZD1222 doses compared with day 0 and with MenACWY recipients. Because no samples from the day 14 peak response were available, repertoires could be characterized only after the peak T cell response.

The CDR3 regions of human TCRbeta chains were subjected to immunosequencing. The paper's processing steps were these. TCRs in the repertoires were matched against a reference library of SARS-CoV-2-specific TCRs that had been generated with the MIRA antigen-specificity platform. Breadth meant the fraction of unique TCRs that were SARS-CoV-2-associated, whereas depth meant the fraction of total T cells that were SARS-CoV-2-associated. Using the MIRA data, each spike-specific TCR was mapped to the spike region that the TCR reacts to and placed in a CD4 or CD8 class. Log10-transformed breadth and depth values were compared by one-way ANOVA with Sidak's multiple comparisons tests. In its TCRdb copy, this immuneACCESS table keeps in-frame sequences only and misses some clones. Where compared with another copy, unresolved V genes explain less than half of these, and the others have no known cause. V, J and clone size are those of that table, while D and trimming were read from the DNA. Recorded for this sample are more than 120,000 clones; roughly 87% of them occurred a single time. 5.4% of the sample rests with the top ten.

The germline V and J ends show losses of 6 bases and 5 bases respectively, and no gene match explains 4 bases of the junction. The germline V gene supplies CDR1 SGHAT and CDR2 FQNNGV. The CDR3 goes from the cysteine to the phenylalanine over 12 residues. The DNA shown is the 36-base CDR3, in frame from base 1. The source of this sequence is an adult who received the MenACWY meningococcal vaccine as a control. The chain couples TRBV11-2 to TRBJ2-7, and TRBD1 matches 7 of the central bases. Sequencing used peripheral blood, obtained 28 days after the second dose of the MenACWY control vaccine. This receptor has the CDR3 CASRQGTDEQYF. At the DNA level, the sequence is TGTGCCAGCAGACAGGGGACGGACGAGCAGTACTTC. The variable domain in full, with residues beyond the CDR3 obtained from the reference TRBV11-2 and TRBJ2-7 genes, is EAGVAQSPRYKIIEKRQSVAFWCNPISGHATLYWYQQILGQGPKLLIQFQNNGVVDDSQLPKDRFSAERLKGVDSTLKIQPAKLEDSAVYLCASRQGTDEQYFGPGTRLTVT.